This T cell receptor beta chain was observed in a study of blood T cell repertoires in COVID-19. Study details: PBMCs, B-cell-depleted T cells, or T cells provided the cDNA or gDNA that made up the material.

The CDR3 extends over 14 amino acids. Trimming took 4 bases from V and 1 from J; bases not matched to a gene: 2. The V gene's germline CDR1 is SGHNT and CDR2 YYREEE (reference sequence). The table came from immunoSEQ multiplex PCR; TCRdb's copy has only in-frame clones and leaves some out. Seen here are 200,000 to 300,000 clones, roughly 88% observed once, and the top ten hold approximately 0.8%. The chain is built from TRBV5-4 and TRBJ2-7, with TRBD2 identical over 10 bases. This receptor was obtained from a woman in her thirties with acute or convalescent COVID-19. Sample: peripheral blood. The CDR3, as DNA: TGTGCCAGCAGCCGGACTAGCGGTTCCTACGAGCAGTACTTC. Translation gives CASSRTSGSYEQYF.